These 25 T cell receptor beta chains were all obtained from the same sample, sequenced in a study of shared clonotypes between healthy human individuals. Naive CD8 cells lacked CD45RO and underwent positive selection for CCR7, leaving out terminally differentiated effector memory CD45RA+ cells. TCRdb's table, derived via immunoSEQ multiplex PCR, lists solely in-frame clones and lacks some. Found here are 550,000 to 600,000 clones, about 98% of them singletons; the top ten hold around 0.3%. Sequencing input: naive CD8+ T cells sorted from blood. The receptors stem from a young man in good health.

The V gene is TRBV9, the J gene TRBJ2-1; TRBD2 might be the D (6 bases). Germline V gives CDR1 SGDLS, CDR2 YYNGEE. The V and J ends lost 4 bases and 0 bases respectively, with 11 bases between them. The CDR3 is made up of 15 amino acids. The CDR3 DNA reads TGTGCCAGCAGCCCCCGACTAGACTCCTACAATGAGCAGTTCTTC. Translated, it gives CASSPRLDSYNEQFF.

Points on this clone: A much larger clone lies one base from this, so it may be a read error. The V gene is TRBV7-9, the J gene TRBJ2-7; unclear D gene. This CDR3 contains 12 residues. Trimming pared 2 bases from V and 3 bases from J, leaving 5 bases between. Germline V gene data show CDR1 as SEHNR and CDR2 as FQNEAQ (reference sequence). This CDR3 is CASSLNHYEQYF. DNA for the CDR3: TGTGCCAGCAGCTTAAACCACTACGAGCAGTACTTC.

This chain uses TRBV5-4 with TRBJ2-7, with 7 positions matching TRBD1. CDR1 and CDR2 from the germline V gene are SGHNT and YYREEE (reference sequence). The CDR3 is 14 residues long. Losses at the gene ends were 4 bases for V and 2 bases for J; bases not matched to a gene: 6. CDR3 in amino acids: CASSGMTGTYEQYF. The DNA for the CDR3 is TGTGCCAGCAGCGGCATGACAGGGACCTACGAGCAGTACTTC.

The chain carries TRBV10-3 and TRBJ2-7; TRBD2 agrees at 7 bases. With 10 bases clipped from V and 7 bases from J, the junction kept 10 bases outside the gene matches. The CDR3 has 12 amino acids. Germline values: CDR1 ENHRY, CDR2 SYGVKD. The CDR3 DNA reads TGTGCCACTGGGGGGGTAGAGGGAGAGCAGTACTTC. The encoded protein is CATGGVEGEQYF.

CDR3 in amino acids: CASSRDRGQNQPQHF. CDR3 DNA: TGTGCCAGCAGCCGAGACAGGGGGCAGAATCAGCCCCAGCATTTT. The chain is built from TRBV7-2 and TRBJ1-5, with TRBD1 identical over 10 bases. V lost 5 bases to trimming and J lost 4 bases; unmatched junction nucleotides: 5. The CDR3 has 15 residues. Germline loops: CDR1 SGHTA, CDR2 FQGNSA.

This clone was seen once. This chain links TRBV6-1 with TRBJ2-1; D not resolved. V lost 1 base, J lost 1 base, and 8 bases lay in between. Germline V lookup: CDR1 MNHNS, CDR2 SASEGT. The CDR3 contains 15 residues. The CDR3 loop reads CASSEGYLSYNEQFF. CDR3 sequence (DNA): TGTGCCAGCAGTGAAGGGTACCTTTCCTACAATGAGCAGTTCTTC.

The rearrangement joins TRBV5-4 to TRBJ1-5, with D possibly being TRBD1 (5 bases). Germline CDR1 reads SGHNT; CDR2 reads YYREEE (reference sequence). Trimming removed 1 base from V and 5 bases from J, with 7 bases in between. This CDR3 comprises 13 residues. CDR3 sequence (DNA): TGTGCCAGCAGCTTGTGGGGGGATCAGCCCCAGCATTTT. The encoded protein is CASSLWGDQPQHF.

The rearrangement links TRBV10-3 to TRBJ2-7; no firm D call. CDR1 ENHRY and CDR2 SYGVKD come from the germline V gene. The V end lost 1 base, the J end lost 0 bases, and 7 bases lay between the germline ends. CDR3 length: 14 amino acids. The chain's CDR3 is CAISEWRPSYEQYF. The CDR3 nucleotides read TGTGCCATCAGTGAGTGGAGACCCTCCTACGAGCAGTACTTC.

This sequence joins TRBV4-3 and TRBJ2-1, with D maybe TRBD2 (5 bases). The CDR3 length is 13 residues. Between the trimmed V and J ends, which lost 2 bases and 7 bases, there was a span of 9 bases. From germline, CDR1 is LGHNA and CDR2 YSLEER. The CDR3 here is CASSQKLGNEQFF. In nucleotides, the CDR3 is TGCGCCAGCAGCCAAAAACTAGGAAATGAGCAGTTCTTC.

This rearrangement joins TRBV29-1 to TRBJ1-2; D ambiguous. CDR3 length: 13 amino acids. Trimming took off 1 base at V and 2 bases at J, with 8 bases between the two ends. Germline V gives CDR1 SQVTM, CDR2 ANQGSEA. The CDR3: CSVEGKTNYGYTF. In nucleotides, the CDR3 is TGCAGCGTTGAAGGAAAGACGAACTATGGCTACACCTTC. Full variable domain (outside the CDR3, taken from reference TRBV29-1 and TRBJ1-2): SAVISQKPSRDICQRGTSLTIQCQVDSQVTMMFWYRQQPGQSLTLIATANQGSEATYESGFVIDKFPISRPNLTFSTLTVSNMSPEDSSIYLCSVEGKTNYGYTFGSGTRLTVV.

The chain carries TRBV5-1 and TRBJ2-7; the D gene is possibly TRBD2 (7 bases). V lost 4 bases and J lost 6, with 23 bases in between. Germline CDR1 reads SGHRS; CDR2 reads YFSETQ. The CDR3 has 16 residues. In nucleotides, the CDR3 is TGCGCCAGCAGCCCACGGGGATCGACAGGCGGGGGCGAGCAGTACTTC. This sequence encodes CASSPRGSTGGGEQYF. Full variable domain (missing parts from reference TRBV5-1 and TRBJ2-7): KAGVTQTPRYLIKTRGQQVTLSCSPISGHRSVSWYQQTPGQGLQFLFEYFSETQRNKGNFPGRFSGRQFSNSRSEMNVSTLELGDSALYLCASSPRGSTGGGEQYFGPGTRLTVT.

The rearrangement links TRBV4-1 to TRBJ2-7; D possibly corresponds to TRBD1 (5 bases). Germline loops: CDR1 MGHRA, CDR2 YSYEKL. The V end was cut by 0 bases, the J end by 5 bases, with 14 bases between. The CDR3 sequence is 15 residues long. CDR3 loop: CASSQESRVKHEQYF. CDR3 coding DNA: TGCGCCAGCAGCCAAGAGAGCAGGGTGAAGCACGAGCAGTACTTC.

The rearrangement links TRBV11-3 to TRBJ2-7, with TRBD1 identical over 11 bases. The CDR3 runs 14 residues. CDR1 is SGHNT, CDR2 YENEEA, per germline. With V trimmed by 3 bases and J by 5 bases, 3 bases remained unmatched. This CDR3 is CASSLDRGLDEQYF. CDR3 nucleotide sequence: TGTGCCAGCAGCTTGGACAGGGGGCTCGACGAGCAGTACTTC. The full variable domain, completed using reference TRBV11-3 and TRBJ2-7, is EAGVVQSPRYKIIEKKQPVAFWCNPISGHNTLYWYLQNLGQGPELLIRYENEEAVDDSQLPKDRFSAERLKGVDSTLKIQPAELGDSAVYLCASSLDRGLDEQYFGPGTRLTVT.

The V call is TRBV7-9, the J call TRBJ2-2; D not resolved. The germline CDR1 and CDR2 sequences are SEHNR and FQNEAQ (reference sequence). The CDR3 is 15 residues long. Trimming pared 5 bases from V and 7 bases from J, leaving 17 bases between. The CDR3 region is CASSPPVFEHGELFF. CDR3 coding DNA: TGTGCCAGCAGCCCTCCGGTCTTCGAGCACGGGGAGCTGTTTTTT.

This chain joins TRBV27 and TRBJ2-7; no firm D call. Germline CDR1 MNHEY, CDR2 SMNVEV (reference sequence). Trimming removed 3 bases from V and 0 bases from J, with 9 bases in between. The CDR3 spans 14 residues. The CDR3 protein is CASSFSPGSYEQYF. The DNA of the CDR3 is TGTGCCAGCAGTTTCTCGCCGGGCTCCTACGAGCAGTACTTC.

The J gene is TRBJ2-7, the V gene TRBV11-2; unclear D gene. CDR3 length equals 15 residues. Germline CDR1 and CDR2: SGHAT and FQNNGV. V shed 1 base and J shed 0 bases, with 10 bases lying between them. CDR3 DNA: TGTGCCAGCAGCTTAGTCCCTTTAGGCTCCTACGAGCAGTACTTC. This encodes CASSLVPLGSYEQYF. Combining the CDR3 with reference TRBV11-2 and TRBJ2-7 gives the whole variable domain EAGVAQSPRYKIIEKRQSVAFWCNPISGHATLYWYQQILGQGPKLLIQFQNNGVVDDSQLPKDRFSAERLKGVDSTLKIQPAKLEDSAVYLCASSLVPLGSYEQYFGPGTRLTVT.

The CDR3 loop reads CASSQGAGRGSTNEKLFF. The CDR3, as DNA: TGCGCCAGCAGCCAAGGAGCCGGACGGGGGTCGACTAATGAAAAACTGTTTTTT. The rearrangement joins TRBV4-3 to TRBJ1-4; D is possibly TRBD1 (5 bases). The germline V gene encodes CDR1 LGHNA and CDR2 YSLEER. This CDR3 spans 18 amino acids. The V and J ends lost 1 base and 2 bases respectively, with 17 bases between them.

This clone has just a few counts. V gene TRBV11-3 combines with J gene TRBJ2-7; D remains ambiguous. V was pared by 5 bases and J by 4 bases, with 9 bases between. The CDR3 is 12 residues long. The germline gives CDR1 SGHNT, CDR2 YENEEA. DNA for the CDR3: TGTGCCAGCAGCCCGGACGGGTACGAGCAGTACTTC. Protein sequence: CASSPDGYEQYF.

The chain combines TRBV29-1 with TRBJ2-1; D is possibly TRBD2 (6 bases). Between the trimmed V and J ends, which lost 6 bases and 7 bases, there was a span of 13 bases. The germline CDR1 and CDR2 sequences are SQVTM and ANQGSEA. The CDR3 is 12 amino acids. The CDR3 sequence: CSVAEGGNEQFF. In nucleotides, the CDR3 is TGCAGCGTAGCGGAAGGAGGGAATGAGCAGTTCTTC.

The chain has TRBV9 and TRBJ1-2; 9 bases map to TRBD1. The CDR3 loop spans 14 amino acids. In germline, CDR1 is SGDLS, CDR2 YYNGEE. V gave up 5 bases and J gave up 4 bases; unmatched junction bases: 6. The CDR3 coding sequence is TGTGCCAGCAGGGGGGACAGGGATGTCTATGGCTACACCTTC. Translation: CASRGDRDVYGYTF.

This sequence joins TRBV7-9 and TRBJ1-1, with a possible D match to TRBD1 (6 bases). There are 12 residues in the CDR3. Trimming removed 5 bases at V and 6 bases at J, with 10 bases between. Per germline, CDR1 SEHNR and CDR2 FQNEAQ (reference sequence). The CDR3 reads CASSPGTSEAFF. The CDR3 bases are TGTGCCAGCAGCCCAGGGACATCTGAAGCTTTCTTT.

J is TRBJ2-1 and V is TRBV4-2; D unclear. This CDR3 has 14 residues. Trimming took off 0 bases at V and 3 bases at J, with 6 bases between the two ends. Germline-derived CDR1 and CDR2 are LGHNA and YNFKEQ. The CDR3 region has the DNA TGTGCCAGCAGCCAAGAACTCAACTACAATGAGCAGTTCTTC. This encodes CASSQELNYNEQFF.

V and J are TRBV10-2 and TRBJ2-7; TRBD1 matches at 7 bases. The ends lost 6 bases at V and 0 bases at J; junction bases unmatched: 8. Germline V gene sequence: CDR1 WSHSY, CDR2 SAAADI. The CDR3 spans 15 residues. CDR3 in amino acids: CASSPTGVSSYEQYF. CDR3 bases: TGCGCCAGCAGCCCTACAGGGGTAAGCTCCTACGAGCAGTACTTC.

The table lists this clone with a count of one. CDR3 coding DNA: TGTGCCAGCAGCCACAGCACCGGGGAGCTGTTTTTT. The encoded protein is CASSHSTGELFF. V is TRBV7-9 and J is TRBJ2-2; D is unclear. The CDR3 is 12 amino acids. Trimming removed 5 bases at V and 4 bases at J, with 5 bases between. The germline gives CDR1 SEHNR, CDR2 FQNEAQ (reference sequence).

The chain couples TRBV28 to TRBJ2-2; D is perhaps TRBD2 (5 bases). This CDR3 region has 16 residues. Trimming took 1 base from V and 0 from J, leaving 9 bases between them. Germline assignment: CDR1 MDHEN and CDR2 SYDVKM. CDR3 region: CASSLLAPANTGELFF. DNA for the CDR3: TGTGCCAGCAGTTTATTAGCGCCAGCGAACACCGGGGAGCTGTTTTTT.